Sequencing of this T cell receptor (beta chain) was carried out in a study of blood T cell repertoires in COVID-19. Study as a whole: Acute and convalescent COVID-19 samples came from the United States, Italy and Spain. From T cells, B-cell-depleted T cells, or PBMCs came the material, which was cDNA or gDNA.

CDR1 and CDR2 from the germline V gene are SGHRS and YFSETQ. This CDR3 contains 12 residues. The ends were cut back, 5 bases at V and 3 bases at J, with 8 bases in the middle. Original data processing: Amplified reference gene primers provided the basis for estimating nucleated cell counts. Clones were read by immunoSEQ multiplex PCR, and TCRdb kept only the in-frame ones, dropping some. D and trimming come from the DNA, and the V and J calls and clone size come from that table. The sample shows about 260,000 clones, roughly 83% of them seen only once. A few counts support this clone. Clinical histories supplied by participants themselves formed the basis of cohort assignment.

The clonotype was recovered from a woman aged 50 to 60 who had recovered from COVID-19. The specimen sequenced was PBMCs or T cells enriched from blood (not recorded which). The rearrangement links TRBV5-1 to TRBJ1-2, with D unresolved. Written as DNA, the CDR3 is TGCGCCAGCAGTCCTTCCGACTATGGCTACACCTTC. Amino acid sequence: CASSPSDYGYTF.